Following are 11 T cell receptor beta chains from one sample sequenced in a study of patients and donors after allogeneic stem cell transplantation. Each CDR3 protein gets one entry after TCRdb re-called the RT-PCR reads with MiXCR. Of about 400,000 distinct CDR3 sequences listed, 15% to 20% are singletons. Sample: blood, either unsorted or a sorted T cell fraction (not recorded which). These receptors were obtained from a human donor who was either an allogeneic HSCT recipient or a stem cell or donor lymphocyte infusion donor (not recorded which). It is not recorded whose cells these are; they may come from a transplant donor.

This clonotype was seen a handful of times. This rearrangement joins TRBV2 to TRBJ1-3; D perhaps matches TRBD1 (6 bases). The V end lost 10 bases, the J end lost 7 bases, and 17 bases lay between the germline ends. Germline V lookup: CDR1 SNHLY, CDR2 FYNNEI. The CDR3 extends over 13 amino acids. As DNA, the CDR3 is TGTGCCACCCAGCAGGGGCCGACGAACACCATATATTTT. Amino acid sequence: CATQQGPTNTIYF.

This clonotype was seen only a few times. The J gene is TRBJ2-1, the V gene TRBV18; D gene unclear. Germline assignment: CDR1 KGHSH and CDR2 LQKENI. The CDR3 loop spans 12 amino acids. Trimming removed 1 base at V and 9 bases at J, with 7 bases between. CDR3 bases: TGTGCCAGCTCACCACTTATGGGTGAGCAGTTCTTC. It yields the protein CASSPLMGEQFF.

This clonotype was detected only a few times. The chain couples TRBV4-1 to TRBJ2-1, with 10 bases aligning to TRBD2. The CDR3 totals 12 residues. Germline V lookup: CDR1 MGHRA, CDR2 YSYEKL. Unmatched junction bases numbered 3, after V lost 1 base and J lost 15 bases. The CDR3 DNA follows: TGCGCCAGCAGCCAAGTAGCGGGAGGACCGTTCTTC. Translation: CASSQVAGGPFF.

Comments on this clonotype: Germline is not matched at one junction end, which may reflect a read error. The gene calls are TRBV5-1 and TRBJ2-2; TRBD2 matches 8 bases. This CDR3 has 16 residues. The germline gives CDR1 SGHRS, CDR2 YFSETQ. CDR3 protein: CASSLSGGRNIGELFF. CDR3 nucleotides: TGCGCCAGCAGCTTGTCGGGCGGGAGGAACATCGGGGAGCTGTTTTTT.

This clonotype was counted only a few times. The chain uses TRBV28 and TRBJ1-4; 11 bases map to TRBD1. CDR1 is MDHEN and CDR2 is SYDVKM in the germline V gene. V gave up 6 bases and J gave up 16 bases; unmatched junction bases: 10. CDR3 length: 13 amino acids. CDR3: CASSTPDRGQWFF. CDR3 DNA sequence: TGTGCCAGCAGCACCCCGGACAGGGGGCAGTGGTTTTTT. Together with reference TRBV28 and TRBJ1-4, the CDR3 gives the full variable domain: DVKVTQSSRYLVKRTGEKVFLECVQDMDHENMFWYRQDPGLGLRLIYFSYDVKMKEKGDIPEGYSVSREKKERFSLILESASTNQTSMYLCASSTPDRGQWFFGSGTQLSVL.

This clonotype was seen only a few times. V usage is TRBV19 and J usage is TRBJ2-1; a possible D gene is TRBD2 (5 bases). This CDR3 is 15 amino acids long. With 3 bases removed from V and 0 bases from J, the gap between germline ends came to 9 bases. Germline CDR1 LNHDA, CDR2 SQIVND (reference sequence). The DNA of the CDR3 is TGTGCCAGTAGTATTCCTGGGAGCTCCTACAATGAGCAGTTCTTC. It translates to CASSIPGSSYNEQFF.

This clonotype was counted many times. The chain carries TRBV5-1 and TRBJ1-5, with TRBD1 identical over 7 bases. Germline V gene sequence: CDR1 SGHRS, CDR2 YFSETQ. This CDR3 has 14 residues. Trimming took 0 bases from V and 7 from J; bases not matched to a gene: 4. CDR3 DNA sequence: TGCGCCAGCAGCTTGGGACAGGGTAAACAGCCCCAGCATTTT. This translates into CASSLGQGKQPQHF.

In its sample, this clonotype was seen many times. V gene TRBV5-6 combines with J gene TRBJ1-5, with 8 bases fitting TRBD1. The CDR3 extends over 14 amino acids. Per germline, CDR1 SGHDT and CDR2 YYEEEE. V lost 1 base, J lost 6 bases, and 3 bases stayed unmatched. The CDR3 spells CASSLSGGSQPQHF. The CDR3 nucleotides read TGTGCCAGCAGCTTGTCAGGGGGCAGTCAGCCCCAGCATTTT.

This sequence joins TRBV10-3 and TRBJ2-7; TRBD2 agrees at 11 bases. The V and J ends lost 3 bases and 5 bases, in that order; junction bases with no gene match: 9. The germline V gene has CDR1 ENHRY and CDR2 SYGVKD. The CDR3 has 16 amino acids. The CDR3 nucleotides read TGTGCCATCAGTGACAGTAGCGGGAGGGCCACGGACGAGCAGTACTTC. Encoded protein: CAISDSSGRATDEQYF.

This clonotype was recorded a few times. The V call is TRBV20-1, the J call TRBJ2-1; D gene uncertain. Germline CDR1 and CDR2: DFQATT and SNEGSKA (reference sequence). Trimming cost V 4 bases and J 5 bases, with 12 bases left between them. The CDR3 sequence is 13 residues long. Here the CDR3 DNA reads TGCAGTGCTATTATCCCAAATCACAATGAGCAGTTCTTC. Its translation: CSAIIPNHNEQFF.

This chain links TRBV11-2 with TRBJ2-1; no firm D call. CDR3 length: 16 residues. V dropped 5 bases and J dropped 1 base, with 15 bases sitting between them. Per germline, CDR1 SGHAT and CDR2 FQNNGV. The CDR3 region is CASSTPGPGSYNEQFF. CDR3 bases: TGTGCCAGCAGCACCCCCGGGCCTGGATCCTACAATGAGCAGTTCTTC.